This record concerns one TCR beta chain sequence. CDR3 size: 15 residues. V shed 6 bases and J 0 bases; nucleotides not matched to a gene: 3. CDR1 is MNHEY and CDR2 is SVGAGI in the germline V gene. The data were obtained in a study of blood T cell repertoires in COVID-19. At the level of the study: The analysed material was cDNA or gDNA that came from T cells, B-cell-depleted T cells, or PBMCs.

Original processing notes: Counts of nucleated cells, estimated from reference gene primer amplification, were obtained. The table came from immunoSEQ multiplex PCR; TCRdb's copy has only in-frame clones and leaves some out. Clonal size and the V and J genes are those of that table, whereas D and trimming came from the DNA. Of about 80,000 clones in the sample, around 83% are singletons; the top ten hold about a third. This chain uses TRBV6-5 with TRBJ2-3, with 10 bases identical to TRBD2. This clonotype was obtained from a woman aged 70 to 79 with acute or convalescent COVID-19. Source material: peripheral blood. CDR3 bases: TGTGCCAGCAGCATACTAGCGGGGAGCACAGATACGCAGTATTTT. As protein: CASSILAGSTDTQYF.